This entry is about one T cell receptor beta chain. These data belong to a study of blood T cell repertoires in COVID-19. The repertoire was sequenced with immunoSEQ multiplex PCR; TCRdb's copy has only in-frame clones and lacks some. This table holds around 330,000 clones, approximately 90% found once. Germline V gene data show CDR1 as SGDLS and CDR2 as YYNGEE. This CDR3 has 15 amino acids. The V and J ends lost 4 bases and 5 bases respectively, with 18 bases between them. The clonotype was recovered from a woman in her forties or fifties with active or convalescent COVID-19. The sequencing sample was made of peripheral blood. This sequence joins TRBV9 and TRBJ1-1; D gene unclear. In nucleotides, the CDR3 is TGTGCCAGCAGCACTCTGTCGGGATCGGGGACTGAAGCTTTCTTT. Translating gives CASSTLSGSGTEAFF.